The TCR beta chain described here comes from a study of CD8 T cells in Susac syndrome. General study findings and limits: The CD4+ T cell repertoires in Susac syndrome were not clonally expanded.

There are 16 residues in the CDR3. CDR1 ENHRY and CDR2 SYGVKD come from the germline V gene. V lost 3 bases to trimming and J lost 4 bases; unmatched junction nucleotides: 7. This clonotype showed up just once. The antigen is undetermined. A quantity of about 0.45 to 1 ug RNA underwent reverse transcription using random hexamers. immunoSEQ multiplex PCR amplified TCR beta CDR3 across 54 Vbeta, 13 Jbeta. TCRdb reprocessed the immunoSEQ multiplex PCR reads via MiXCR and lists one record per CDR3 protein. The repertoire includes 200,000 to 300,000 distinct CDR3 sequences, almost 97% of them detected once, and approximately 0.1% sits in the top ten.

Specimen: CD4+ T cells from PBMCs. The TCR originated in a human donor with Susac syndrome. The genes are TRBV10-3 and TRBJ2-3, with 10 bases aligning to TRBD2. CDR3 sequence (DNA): TGTGCCATCAGTGACTTAGGACTAGCGGTTGCAGATACGCAGTATTTT. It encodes CAISDLGLAVADTQYF.